The next 5 T cell receptor beta chains were all read from a single sample in a study of T cell repertoires in cytomegalovirus infection. TCRdb re-derived calls from the reads in MiXCR, one entry per CDR3 protein. The sample includes approximately 550,000 distinct CDR3 sequences, 16% seen only once; the top ten take about 24%. Input material: CD8+ T cells from PBMCs. The receptors were sampled from a human donor in good health (CMV status not recorded). Some clones in this sample may be carry-over from other donors' samples.

This clonotype was detected only a few times. V gene TRBV11-2 combines with J gene TRBJ2-2; D is ambiguous. Between the trimmed V and J ends, which lost 3 bases and 8 bases, there was a span of 10 bases. The CDR3 runs 13 residues. CDR1 SGHAT and CDR2 FQNNGV come from the germline V gene. This CDR3 reads CASSFPKQGELFF. The CDR3 nucleotides are TGTGCCAGCAGCTTCCCTAAACAGGGGGAGCTGTTTTTT.

Ten or more counts support this clonotype. The V and J genes are TRBV7-3 and TRBJ1-5; weak D call: TRBD1 (5 bases). The V end lost 5 bases, the J end lost 6 bases, and 11 bases lay between the germline ends. The germline gives CDR1 SGHTA, CDR2 FQGTGA. The CDR3 has 13 amino acids. The CDR3 loop reads CASSLERGQPQHF. DNA of the CDR3: TGTGCCAGCAGCCTGGAGAGGGGTCAGCCCCAGCATTTT.

This chain links TRBV19 with TRBJ2-7; 12 bases align to TRBD2. The CDR3 spans 14 residues. The junction had 1 base not matched to a gene; V was cut back by 3 bases and J by 4 bases. CDR1 and CDR2 (germline): LNHDA, SQIVND (reference sequence). CDR3 sequence reads: CASSMGTSGYEQYF. In nucleotides, the CDR3 is TGTGCCAGTAGTATGGGGACTAGCGGGTACGAGCAGTACTTC.

Ten or more counts support this clonotype. The chain has TRBV5-1 and TRBJ2-1, with D possibly being TRBD1 (6 bases). CDR3 length: 14 amino acids. Looked up from germline, CDR1 is SGHRS and CDR2 is YFSETQ. The V and J ends lost 0 bases and 7 bases respectively, with 11 bases between them. CDR3 in amino acids: CASSLDLGGNEQFF. CDR3 sequence (DNA): TGCGCCAGCAGCTTGGACCTAGGGGGAAATGAGCAGTTCTTC.

The chain has TRBV28 and TRBJ2-2, with D possibly matching TRBD1 (6 bases). Germline CDR1 reads MDHEN; CDR2 reads SYDVKM. The ends were cut back, 7 bases at V and 1 base at J, with 13 bases in the middle. This CDR3 contains 15 residues. The CDR3 region is CASTKGDMNTGELFF. CDR3 coding DNA: TGTGCCAGCACCAAAGGGGACATGAACACCGGGGAGCTGTTTTTT.